The present T cell receptor beta chain was sequenced within a study of CD8 T cells in Susac syndrome. RNA, at about 0.5 to 1 ug, was reverse transcribed with random hexamers. Amplification of TCR beta CDR3 spanned 54 Vbeta and 13 Jbeta via immunoSEQ multiplex PCR. TCRdb processed the immunoSEQ multiplex PCR reads anew with MiXCR; each CDR3 protein has one entry. The top ten clones hold roughly 0.21% of a sample with fewer than 350,000 distinct CDR3 sequences, approximately 85% of them seen once. The ends were cut back, 5 bases at V and 8 bases at J, with 15 bases in the middle. CDR3 size: 14 residues. Germline V gene lookup returns CDR1 LNHDA and CDR2 SQIVND (reference sequence).

The sample consisted of CD8+ T cells from PBMCs. This chain links TRBV19 with TRBJ2-2, with D possibly TRBD2 on 6 matching bases. The TCR was taken from a human donor with multiple sclerosis. The DNA for the CDR3 is TGTGCCAGTAGTGTTCCCGGGGGTGGAGGGGAGCTGTTTTTT. Translating it yields CASSVPGGGGELFF.